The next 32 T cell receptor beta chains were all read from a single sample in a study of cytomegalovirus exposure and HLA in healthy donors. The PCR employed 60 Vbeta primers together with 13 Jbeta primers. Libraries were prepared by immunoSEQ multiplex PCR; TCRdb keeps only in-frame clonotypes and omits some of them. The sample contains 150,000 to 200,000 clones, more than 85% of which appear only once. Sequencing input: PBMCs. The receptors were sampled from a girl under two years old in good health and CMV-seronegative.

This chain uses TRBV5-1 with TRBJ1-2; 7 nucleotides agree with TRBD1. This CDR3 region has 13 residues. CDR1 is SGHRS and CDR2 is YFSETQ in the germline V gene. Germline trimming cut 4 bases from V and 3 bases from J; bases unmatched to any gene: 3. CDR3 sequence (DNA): TGCGCCAGCAGCCTCGGGACAGACTATGGCTACACCTTC. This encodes CASSLGTDYGYTF.

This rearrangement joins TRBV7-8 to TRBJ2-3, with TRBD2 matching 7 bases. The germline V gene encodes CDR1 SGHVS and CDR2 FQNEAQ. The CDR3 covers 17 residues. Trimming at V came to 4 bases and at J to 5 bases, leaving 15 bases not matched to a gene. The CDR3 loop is CASSSGRLAHTRDTQYF. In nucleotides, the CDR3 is TGTGCCAGCAGCTCCGGTCGACTAGCACACACACGAGATACGCAGTATTTT. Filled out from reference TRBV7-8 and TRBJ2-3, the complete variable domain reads GAGVSQSPRYKVAKRGQDVALRCDPISGHVSLFWYQQALGQGPEFLTYFQNEAQLDKSGLPSDRFFAERPEGSVSTLKIQRTQQEDSAVYLCASSSGRLAHTRDTQYFGPGTRLTVL.

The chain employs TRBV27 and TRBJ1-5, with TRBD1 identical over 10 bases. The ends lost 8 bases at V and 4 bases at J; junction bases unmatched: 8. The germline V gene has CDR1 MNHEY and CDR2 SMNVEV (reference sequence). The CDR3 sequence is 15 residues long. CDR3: CASRLTGGMNQPQHF. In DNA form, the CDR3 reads TGTGCCAGCCGACTGACAGGGGGCATGAATCAGCCCCAGCATTTT.

The CDR3: CASSIRGQVGRDEQFF. The CDR3 DNA follows: TGTGCCAGTAGTATTCGAGGACAGGTTGGTCGCGATGAGCAGTTCTTC. The genes are TRBV19 and TRBJ2-1; TRBD1 agrees at 7 bases. V dropped 3 bases and J dropped 8; count of bases not matched to a gene: 13. Germline V CDR1 and CDR2: LNHDA, SQIVND (reference sequence). CDR3 size: 16 residues.

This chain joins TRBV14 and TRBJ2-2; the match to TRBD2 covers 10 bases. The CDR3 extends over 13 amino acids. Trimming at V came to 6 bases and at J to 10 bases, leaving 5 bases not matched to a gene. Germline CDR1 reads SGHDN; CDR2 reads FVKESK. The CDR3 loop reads CASSRSGRPELFF. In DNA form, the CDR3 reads TGTGCCAGCAGTCGTAGCGGGAGGCCGGAGCTGTTTTTT.

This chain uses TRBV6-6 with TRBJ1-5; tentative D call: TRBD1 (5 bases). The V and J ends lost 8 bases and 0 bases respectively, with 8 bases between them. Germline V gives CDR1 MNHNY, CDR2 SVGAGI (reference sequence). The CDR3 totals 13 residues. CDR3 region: CASLRDSNQPQHF. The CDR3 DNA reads TGTGCCAGCCTCAGGGATAGCAATCAGCCCCAGCATTTT.

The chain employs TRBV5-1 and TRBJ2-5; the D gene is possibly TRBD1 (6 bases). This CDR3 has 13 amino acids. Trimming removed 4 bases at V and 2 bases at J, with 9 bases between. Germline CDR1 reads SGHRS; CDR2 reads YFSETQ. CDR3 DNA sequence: TGCGCCAGCAGCGCAGGACAGCAAGAGACCCAGTACTTC. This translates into CASSAGQQETQYF.

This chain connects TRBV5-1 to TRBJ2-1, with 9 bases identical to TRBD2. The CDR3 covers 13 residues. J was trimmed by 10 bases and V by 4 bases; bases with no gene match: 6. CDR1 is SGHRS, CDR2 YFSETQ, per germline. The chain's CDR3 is CASSETTSGEQFF. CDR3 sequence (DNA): TGCGCCAGCAGCGAAACAACTAGCGGGGAGCAGTTCTTC.

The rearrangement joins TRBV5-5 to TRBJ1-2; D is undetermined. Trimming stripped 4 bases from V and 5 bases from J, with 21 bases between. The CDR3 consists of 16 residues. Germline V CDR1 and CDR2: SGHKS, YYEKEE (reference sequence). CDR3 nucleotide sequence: TGTGCCAGCAGCCATCTACCCGGGAGTCCCAATTATGGCTACACCTTC. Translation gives CASSHLPGSPNYGYTF.

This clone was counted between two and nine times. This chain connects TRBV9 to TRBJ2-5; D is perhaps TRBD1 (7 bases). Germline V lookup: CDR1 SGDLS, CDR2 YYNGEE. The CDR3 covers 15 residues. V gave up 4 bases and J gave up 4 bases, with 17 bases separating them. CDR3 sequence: CASSTNPQGGETQYF. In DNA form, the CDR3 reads TGTGCCAGCAGCACCAATCCTCAGGGGGGAGAGACCCAGTACTTC.

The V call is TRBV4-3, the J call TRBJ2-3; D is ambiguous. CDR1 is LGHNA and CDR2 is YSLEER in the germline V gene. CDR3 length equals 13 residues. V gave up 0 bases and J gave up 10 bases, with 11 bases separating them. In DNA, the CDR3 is TGCGCCAGCAGCCAAGATACAGAGAGAGCGCAGTATTTT. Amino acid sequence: CASSQDTERAQYF.

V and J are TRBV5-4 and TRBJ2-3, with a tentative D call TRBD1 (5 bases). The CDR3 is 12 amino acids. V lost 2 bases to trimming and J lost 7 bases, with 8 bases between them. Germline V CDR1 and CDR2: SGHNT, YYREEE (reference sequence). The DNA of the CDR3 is TGTGCCAGCAGCTTACAGGAGAATACGCAGTATTTT. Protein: CASSLQENTQYF.

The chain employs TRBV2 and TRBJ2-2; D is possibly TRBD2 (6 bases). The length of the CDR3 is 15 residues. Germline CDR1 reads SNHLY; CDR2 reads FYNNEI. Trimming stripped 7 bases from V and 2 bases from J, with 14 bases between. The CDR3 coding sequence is TGTGCCAGCATCCCCCGGGGGTCAAACACCGGGGAGCTGTTTTTT. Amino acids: CASIPRGSNTGELFF.

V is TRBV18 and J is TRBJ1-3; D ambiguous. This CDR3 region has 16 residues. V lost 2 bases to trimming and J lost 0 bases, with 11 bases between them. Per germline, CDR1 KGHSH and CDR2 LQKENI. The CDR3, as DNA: TGTGCCAGCTCACCAGTGGGAGAACACTCTGGAAACACCATATATTTT. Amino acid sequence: CASSPVGEHSGNTIYF.

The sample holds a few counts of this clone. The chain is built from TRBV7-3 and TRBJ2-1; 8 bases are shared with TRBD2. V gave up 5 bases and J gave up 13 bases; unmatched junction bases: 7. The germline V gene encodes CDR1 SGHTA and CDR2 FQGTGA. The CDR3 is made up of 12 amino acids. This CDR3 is CASSPGLDTQFF. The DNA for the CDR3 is TGTGCCAGCAGCCCGGGACTAGACACCCAGTTCTTC.

The CDR3 bases are TGTGCCAGCAGTTCGACAGGGGGCGGAGACGAGCAGTACTTC. It encodes CASSSTGGGDEQYF. V usage is TRBV6-6 and J usage is TRBJ2-7; 10 nucleotides match TRBD1. J gave up 5 bases and V 4 bases, and 5 bases lay outside the gene matches. The germline V gene encodes CDR1 MNHNY and CDR2 SVGAGI (reference sequence). CDR3 length: 14 amino acids.

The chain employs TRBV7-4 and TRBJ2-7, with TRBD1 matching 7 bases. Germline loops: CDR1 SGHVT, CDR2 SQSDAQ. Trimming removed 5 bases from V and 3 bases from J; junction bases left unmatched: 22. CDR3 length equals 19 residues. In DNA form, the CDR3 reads TGTGCCAGCAGCCATCCCGCGTGGACGGGACAGCAAATCGTCTACGAGCAGTACTTC. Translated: CASSHPAWTGQQIVYEQYF.

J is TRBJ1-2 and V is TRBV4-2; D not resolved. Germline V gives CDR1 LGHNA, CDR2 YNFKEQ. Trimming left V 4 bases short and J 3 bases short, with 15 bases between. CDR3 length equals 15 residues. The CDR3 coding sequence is TGTGCCAGCAGCCGAGGCCCAGAAGTTCACTATGGCTACACCTTC. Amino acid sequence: CASSRGPEVHYGYTF.

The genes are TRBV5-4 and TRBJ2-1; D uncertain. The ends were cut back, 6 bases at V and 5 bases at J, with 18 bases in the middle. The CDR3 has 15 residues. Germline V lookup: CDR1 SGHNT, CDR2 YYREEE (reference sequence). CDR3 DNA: TGTGCCAGCAACCGGCAGTTGGTGGGCAACAATGAGCAGTTCTTC. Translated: CASNRQLVGNNEQFF. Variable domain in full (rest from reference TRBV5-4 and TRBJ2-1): ETGVTQSPTHLIKTRGQQVTLRCSSQSGHNTVSWYQQALGQGPQFIFQYYREEENGRGNFPPRFSGLQFPNYSSELNVNALELDDSALYLCASNRQLVGNNEQFFGPGTRLTVL.

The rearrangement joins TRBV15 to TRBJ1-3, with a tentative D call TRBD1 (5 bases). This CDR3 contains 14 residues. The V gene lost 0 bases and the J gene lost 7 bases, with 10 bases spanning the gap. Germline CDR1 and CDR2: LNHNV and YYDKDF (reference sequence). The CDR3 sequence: CATSREHKGNTIYF. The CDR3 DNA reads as TGTGCCACCAGCAGAGAACACAAGGGGAACACCATATATTTT.

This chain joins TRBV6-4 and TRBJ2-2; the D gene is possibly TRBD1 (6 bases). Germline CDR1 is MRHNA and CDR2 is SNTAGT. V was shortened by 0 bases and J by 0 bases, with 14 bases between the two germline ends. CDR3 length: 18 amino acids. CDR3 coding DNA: TGTGCCAGCAGTGACTCGAGATTGGGGACATCGAACACCGGGGAGCTGTTTTTT. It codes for CASSDSRLGTSNTGELFF.

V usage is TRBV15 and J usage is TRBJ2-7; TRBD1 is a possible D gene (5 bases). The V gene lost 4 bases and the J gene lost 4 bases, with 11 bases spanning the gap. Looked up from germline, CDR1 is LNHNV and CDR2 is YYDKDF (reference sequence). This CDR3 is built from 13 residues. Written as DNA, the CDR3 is TGTGCCACCAGCATACTCCCAGGGTACGAGCAGTACTTC. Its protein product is CATSILPGYEQYF.

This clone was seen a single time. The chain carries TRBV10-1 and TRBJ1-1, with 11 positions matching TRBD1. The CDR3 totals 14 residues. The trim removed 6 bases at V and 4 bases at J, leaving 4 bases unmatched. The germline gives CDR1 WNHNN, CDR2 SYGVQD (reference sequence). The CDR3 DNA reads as TGCGCCAGCAGCCGGGACAGGGGGTCCACTGAAGCTTTCTTT. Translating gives CASSRDRGSTEAFF.

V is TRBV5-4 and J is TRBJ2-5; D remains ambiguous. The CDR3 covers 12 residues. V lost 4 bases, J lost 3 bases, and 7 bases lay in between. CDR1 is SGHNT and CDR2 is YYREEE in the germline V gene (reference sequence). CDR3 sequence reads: CASSLPEETQYF. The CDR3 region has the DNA TGTGCCAGCAGCCTCCCCGAAGAGACCCAGTACTTC.

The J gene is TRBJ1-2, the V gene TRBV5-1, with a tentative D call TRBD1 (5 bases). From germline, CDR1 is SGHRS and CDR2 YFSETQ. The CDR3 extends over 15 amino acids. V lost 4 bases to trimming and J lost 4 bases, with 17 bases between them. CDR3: CASSLTPRQSYGYTF. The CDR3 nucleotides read TGCGCCAGCAGCCTCACTCCGCGACAGAGCTATGGCTACACCTTC.

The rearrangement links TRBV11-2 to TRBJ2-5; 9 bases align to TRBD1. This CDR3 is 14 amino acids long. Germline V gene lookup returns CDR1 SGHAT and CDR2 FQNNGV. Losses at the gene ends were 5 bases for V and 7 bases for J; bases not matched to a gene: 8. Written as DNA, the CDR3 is TGTGCCAGCAGCCAAAACAGGGGGCGGAGGACCCAGTACTTC. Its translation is CASSQNRGRRTQYF.

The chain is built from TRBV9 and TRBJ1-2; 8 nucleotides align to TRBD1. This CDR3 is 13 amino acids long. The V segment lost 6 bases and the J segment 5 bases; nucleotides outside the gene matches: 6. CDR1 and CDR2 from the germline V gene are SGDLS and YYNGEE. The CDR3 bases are TGTGCCAGCACCAAACAGGGGGGGTATGGCTACACCTTC. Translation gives CASTKQGGYGYTF.

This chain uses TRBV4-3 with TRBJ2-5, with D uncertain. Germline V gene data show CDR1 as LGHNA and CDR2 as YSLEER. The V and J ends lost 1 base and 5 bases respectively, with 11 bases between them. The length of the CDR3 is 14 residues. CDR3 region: CASSQVSPMETQYF. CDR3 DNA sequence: TGCGCCAGCAGCCAAGTGTCCCCTATGGAGACCCAGTACTTC.

The CDR3 protein is CASSSIPWTGPNYEQYF. Here the CDR3 DNA reads TGTGCCAGCAGCTCAATCCCCTGGACAGGGCCCAACTACGAGCAGTACTTC. This rearrangement joins TRBV11-2 to TRBJ2-7; 8 bases align to TRBD1. J was trimmed by 3 bases and V by 4 bases; bases with no gene match: 14. The germline V gene encodes CDR1 SGHAT and CDR2 FQNNGV. The CDR3 length is 17 residues.

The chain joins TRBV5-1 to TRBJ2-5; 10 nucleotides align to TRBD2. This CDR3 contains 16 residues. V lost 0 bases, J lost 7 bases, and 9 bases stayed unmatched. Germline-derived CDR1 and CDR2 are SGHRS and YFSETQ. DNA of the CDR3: TGCGCCAGCAGCTTGGGCCTAGCGGGGGAGGTCGCGACCCAGTACTTC. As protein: CASSLGLAGEVATQYF. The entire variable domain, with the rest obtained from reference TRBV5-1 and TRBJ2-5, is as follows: KAGVTQTPRYLIKTRGQQVTLSCSPISGHRSVSWYQQTPGQGLQFLFEYFSETQRNKGNFPGRFSGRQFSNSRSEMNVSTLELGDSALYLCASSLGLAGEVATQYFGPGTRLLVL.

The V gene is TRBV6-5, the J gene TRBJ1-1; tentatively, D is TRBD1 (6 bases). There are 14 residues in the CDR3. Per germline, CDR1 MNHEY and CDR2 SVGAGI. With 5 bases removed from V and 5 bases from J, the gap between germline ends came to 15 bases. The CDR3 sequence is CASSTYREGTEAFF. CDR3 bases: TGTGCCAGCAGTACCTACAGGGAGGGGACTGAAGCTTTCTTT.

In DNA, the CDR3 is TGTGCCAGCAGCTCCAAGCGGGAGGGCTCCTACAATGAGCAGTTCTTC. It is translated as CASSSKREGSYNEQFF. This chain uses TRBV5-4 with TRBJ2-1; 10 bases map to TRBD2. CDR1 SGHNT and CDR2 YYREEE come from the germline V gene (reference sequence). The V and J ends lost 3 bases and 0 bases, in that order; junction bases with no gene match: 3. CDR3 length equals 16 residues.